The 13 T cell receptor beta chains presented below share a single source sample, sequenced in a study of blood T cell repertoires in COVID-19. Repertoires were generated with immunoSEQ multiplex PCR, while TCRdb's copy carries only in-frame clones and drops some. Here the sample spans fewer than 350,000 clones, over 75% being singletons. The sequenced sample consisted of peripheral blood. Source of these receptors: a human donor in a cohort sampled during active COVID-19.

This clone came up a few times. This sequence joins TRBV30 and TRBJ1-6, with D possibly being TRBD1 (6 bases). This CDR3 has 13 amino acids. V lost 7 bases to trimming and J lost 9 bases, with 16 bases between them. Germline V gives CDR1 GTSNPN, CDR2 SVGIG (reference sequence). Here the CDR3 DNA reads TGTGCCTTTACCAGGGACATTTCTTCACCCCTCCACTTT. It encodes CAFTRDISSPLHF. The entire variable domain, with the rest obtained from reference TRBV30 and TRBJ1-6, is as follows: SQTIHQWPATLVQPVGSPLSLECTVEGTSNPNLYWYRQAAGRGLQLLFYSVGIGQISSEVPQNLSASRPQDRQFILSSKKLLLSDSGFYLCAFTRDISSPLHFGNGTRLTVT.

The chain combines TRBV5-1 with TRBJ1-1; 7 nucleotides line up with TRBD1. In germline, CDR1 is SGHRS, CDR2 YFSETQ. The CDR3 sequence is 16 residues long. V was pared by 4 bases and J by 6 bases, with 15 bases of the junction left unmatched. CDR3 bases: TGCGCCAGCAGCCGTGGGGTGAGACAGGGAGTTCCTGAAGCTTTCTTT. Translated: CASSRGVRQGVPEAFF.

The gene calls are TRBV3-1 (or the pseudogene TRBV3-2) and TRBJ1-6, with a tentative D call TRBD1 (5 bases). Germline values: CDR1 LGHDT, CDR2 YNNKEL (reference sequence). V lost 2 bases to trimming and J lost 4 bases, with 12 bases between them. This CDR3 is built from 16 residues. The CDR3 here is CASSQSGGGYNSPLHF. The CDR3 bases are TGTGCCAGCAGCCAAAGCGGGGGAGGGTATAATTCACCCCTCCACTTT.

V usage is TRBV7-3 and J usage is TRBJ2-3; TRBD1 is a possible D gene (5 bases). From germline, CDR1 is SGHTA and CDR2 FQGTGA. V dropped 6 bases and J dropped 5 bases, with 12 bases sitting between them. The CDR3 consists of 13 residues. Here the CDR3 DNA reads TGTGCCAGCAGTTCCCAAGGGGAAGATACGCAGTATTTT. It yields the protein CASSSQGEDTQYF.

The chain couples TRBV13 to TRBJ2-2; possible D gene TRBD1, 6 bases. Trimming removed 5 bases at V and 8 bases at J, with 21 bases between. The CDR3 sequence is 16 residues long. Germline CDR1 and CDR2: PRHDT and FYEKMQ (reference sequence). DNA of the CDR3: TGTGCCAGCAGCCCCGCTACCAGGGGTGTGGGTGGGGAGCTGTTTTTT. Translating it yields CASSPATRGVGGELFF.

The chain combines TRBV11-2 with TRBJ2-7; 11 bases match TRBD1. The CDR3 loop spans 17 amino acids. V shed 2 bases and J 6 bases; nucleotides not matched to a gene: 12. Germline V lookup: CDR1 SGHAT, CDR2 FQNNGV. DNA for the CDR3: TGTGCCAGCAGCTTAAGTAGTTATTTCGGGACAGGGGGCGAGCAGTACTTC. This encodes CASSLSSYFGTGGEQYF.

The chain carries TRBV14 and TRBJ2-1, with D tentatively TRBD2 (5 bases). Trimming removed 0 bases at V and 9 bases at J, with 18 bases between. Germline V gene data show CDR1 as SGHDN and CDR2 as FVKESK. CDR3 length equals 16 residues. CDR3 sequence: CASSQDLVSVEGEQFF. DNA for the CDR3: TGTGCCAGCAGCCAAGATCTCGTATCGGTCGAGGGTGAGCAGTTCTTC.

This clone has a handful of counts. The chain joins TRBV6-1 to TRBJ2-1; TRBD1 aligns across 7 bases. Looked up from germline, CDR1 is MNHNS and CDR2 is SASEGT. The CDR3 runs 16 residues. Trimming removed 1 base from V and 8 bases from J; junction bases left unmatched: 11. CDR3 bases: TGTGCCAGCAGTGAAGAGTTGGCAGGGGGTAGGGATGAGCAGTTCTTC. Translated, it gives CASSEELAGGRDEQFF.

The chain combines TRBV7-9 with TRBJ2-7, with no clear D. V was cut by 5 bases and J by 1 base, with 9 bases left in between. Germline CDR1 SEHNR, CDR2 FQNEAQ (reference sequence). The CDR3 sequence is 13 residues long. CDR3: CASSPPSSYEQYF. The DNA for the CDR3 is TGTGCCAGCAGCCCCCCTTCGTCCTACGAGCAGTACTTC.

This chain connects TRBV6-5 to TRBJ1-5, with TRBD1 matching over 9 bases. CDR3 length equals 13 residues. Germline loops: CDR1 MNHEY, CDR2 SVGAGI. The V segment lost 6 bases and the J segment 7 bases; nucleotides outside the gene matches: 4. Written as DNA, the CDR3 is TGTGCCAGCAGCCCGGACAGGGGACAGCCCCAGCATTTT. Translated, it gives CASSPDRGQPQHF.

The genes are TRBV11-2 and TRBJ1-5; D perhaps matches TRBD1 (6 bases). CDR3 size: 14 residues. CDR1 and CDR2 (germline): SGHAT, FQNNGV. With 6 bases removed from V and 6 bases from J, the gap between germline ends came to 15 bases. The DNA for the CDR3 is TGTGCCAGCAGGGCCGACAGGTACCTTCAGCCCCAGCATTTT. As protein: CASRADRYLQPQHF. The full variable domain, in which reference TRBV11-2 and TRBJ1-5 provide the parts outside the CDR3, is EAGVAQSPRYKIIEKRQSVAFWCNPISGHATLYWYQQILGQGPKLLIQFQNNGVVDDSQLPKDRFSAERLKGVDSTLKIQPAKLEDSAVYLCASRADRYLQPQHFGDGTRLSIL.

This clone was recorded only once. V is TRBV30 and J is TRBJ1-1; TRBD1 matches at 7 bases. This CDR3 is built from 16 residues. The ends lost 2 bases at V and 4 bases at J; junction bases unmatched: 13. Germline assignment: CDR1 GTSNPN and CDR2 SVGIG (reference sequence). The CDR3 protein is CAWSRQWTGWTTEAFF. The CDR3 DNA reads TGTGCCTGGAGTAGACAATGGACAGGCTGGACCACTGAAGCTTTCTTT.

The chain recombines TRBV19 with TRBJ2-7; D is undetermined. V lost 5 bases, J lost 2 bases, and 13 bases lay in between. The CDR3 covers 14 residues. Germline CDR1 reads LNHDA; CDR2 reads SQIVND (reference sequence). CDR3 loop: CASSQSVIAYEQYF. The CDR3, as DNA: TGTGCCAGTAGTCAGTCAGTTATCGCCTACGAGCAGTACTTC.